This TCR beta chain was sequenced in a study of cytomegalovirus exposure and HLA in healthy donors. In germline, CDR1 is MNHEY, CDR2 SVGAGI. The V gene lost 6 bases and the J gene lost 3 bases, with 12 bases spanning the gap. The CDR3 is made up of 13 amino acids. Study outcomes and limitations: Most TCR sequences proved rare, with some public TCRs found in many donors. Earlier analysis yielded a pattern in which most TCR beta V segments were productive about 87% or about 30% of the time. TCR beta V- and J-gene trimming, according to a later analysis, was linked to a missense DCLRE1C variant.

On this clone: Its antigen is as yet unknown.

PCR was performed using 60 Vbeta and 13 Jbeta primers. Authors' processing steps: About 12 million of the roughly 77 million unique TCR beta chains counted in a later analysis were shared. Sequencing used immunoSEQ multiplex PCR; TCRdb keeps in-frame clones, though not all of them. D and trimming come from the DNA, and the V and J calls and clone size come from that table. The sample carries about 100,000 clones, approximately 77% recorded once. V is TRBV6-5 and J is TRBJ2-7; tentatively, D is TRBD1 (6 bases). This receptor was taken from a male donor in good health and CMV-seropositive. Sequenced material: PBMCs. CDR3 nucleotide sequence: TGTGCCAGCAGCCGGACAGACTTCTACGAGCAGTACTTC. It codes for CASSRTDFYEQYF.